The 3 T cell receptor beta chains in this list originate from one sample, sequenced in a study of control samples from healthy donors and cancer patients. Libraries were prepared by immunoSEQ multiplex PCR; TCRdb keeps only in-frame clonotypes and omits some of them. The data contain over 100,000 clones, roughly 91% of them singletons. The sequenced sample consisted of blood. These TCRs come from a woman aged 50 to 60 in good health.

The chain links TRBV7-2 to TRBJ1-6, with D unresolved. V was trimmed by 2 bases and J by 4 bases, leaving 6 bases between them. Germline values: CDR1 SGHTA, CDR2 FQGNSA. This CDR3 has 14 amino acids. CDR3 sequence (DNA): TGTGCCAGCAGCTTATCGCCTTATAATTCACCCCTCCACTTT. It translates to CASSLSPYNSPLHF.

This clone was counted a few times. The chain recombines TRBV7-9 with TRBJ2-3; TRBD2 is a possible D gene (5 bases). V lost 2 bases to trimming and J lost 1 base, with 19 bases between them. The CDR3 loop spans 18 amino acids. The germline V gene has CDR1 SEHNR and CDR2 FQNEAQ (reference sequence). In DNA, the CDR3 is TGTGCCAGCAGCTTACCCCGGACTCGTCCACTCGGCACAGATACGCAGTATTTT. Encoded protein: CASSLPRTRPLGTDTQYF.

The genes are TRBV2 and TRBJ1-5, with 8 bases matching TRBD1. The length of the CDR3 is 14 residues. The germline V gene encodes CDR1 SNHLY and CDR2 FYNNEI. The V and J ends lost 5 bases and 4 bases, in that order; junction bases with no gene match: 4. Here the CDR3 reads CASSLTGGNQPQHF. The CDR3 coding sequence is TGTGCCAGCAGTCTAACAGGGGGGAATCAGCCCCAGCATTTT.